Below are 8 T cell receptor beta chains sequenced from a single sample in a study of T cell responses to AZD1222 COVID-19 vaccine. Repertoires were generated with immunoSEQ multiplex PCR, while TCRdb's copy carries only in-frame clones and drops some. The profile shows about 130,000 clones, over 85% of them singletons. Sequenced here: peripheral blood, sampled on day 0 of AZD1222 vaccination. The origin of the receptors is an adult in good health.

The count of this clone is one. The rearrangement links TRBV29-1 to TRBJ1-1; D unclear. Trimming shortened V by 3 bases and J by 3 bases, and 11 bases separated the two germline ends. Per the germline V gene, CDR1 is SQVTM and CDR2 is ANQGSEA. The CDR3 consists of 13 residues. The CDR3 region is CSVDKELDTEAFF. In nucleotides, the CDR3 is TGCAGCGTTGACAAGGAGTTGGACACTGAAGCTTTCTTT.

The V gene is TRBV5-1, the J gene TRBJ2-3; TRBD1 matches 8 bases. The germline gives CDR1 SGHRS, CDR2 YFSETQ. Losses at the gene ends were 4 bases for V and 3 bases for J; bases not matched to a gene: 10. The CDR3 length is 16 residues. DNA for the CDR3: TGCGCCAGCAGCCTGGGCGTGCAGGGGGCAACAGATACGCAGTATTTT. Its translation: CASSLGVQGATDTQYF.

The chain carries TRBV4-3 and TRBJ1-1; tentatively, D is TRBD1 (6 bases). Trimming left V 4 bases short and J 1 base short, with 7 bases between. The length of the CDR3 is 13 residues. From germline, CDR1 is LGHNA and CDR2 YSLEER. CDR3: CASSRTANTEAFF. The CDR3 nucleotides read TGCGCCAGCAGCCGGACAGCGAACACTGAAGCTTTCTTT.

V and J are TRBV7-9 and TRBJ2-1; perhaps TRBD2 as D (6 bases). CDR3 length: 17 amino acids. Germline loops: CDR1 SEHNR, CDR2 FQNEAQ (reference sequence). Between the trimmed V and J ends, which lost 6 bases and 2 bases, there was a span of 20 bases. The CDR3: CASSPEVAGWTYNEQFF. The CDR3 coding sequence is TGTGCCAGCAGTCCCGAGGTGGCGGGATGGACCTACAATGAGCAGTTCTTC.

The chain recombines TRBV27 with TRBJ1-1; TRBD1 is a possible D gene (5 bases). This CDR3 region has 15 residues. Germline CDR1 MNHEY, CDR2 SMNVEV (reference sequence). Trimming took 8 bases from V and 4 from J, leaving 20 bases between them. The CDR3 here is CASSRTGGRITEAFF. CDR3 nucleotide sequence: TGTGCCAGCTCCCGGACGGGGGGTCGGATCACTGAAGCTTTCTTT.

J is TRBJ2-1 and V is TRBV4-2; 13 bases agree with TRBD2. The CDR3 sequence is 19 residues long. The germline CDR1 and CDR2 sequences are LGHNA and YNFKEQ. V lost 0 bases, J lost 6 bases, and 11 bases stayed unmatched. The CDR3 nucleotides read TGTGCCAGCAGCCAAGATTTAACTAGCGGGAGGGCCTTTGGCAATGAGCAGTTCTTC. This translates into CASSQDLTSGRAFGNEQFF.

The V gene is TRBV27, the J gene TRBJ1-1, with a tentative D call TRBD1 (6 bases). Trimming took off 10 bases at V and 0 bases at J, with 15 bases between the two ends. The length of the CDR3 is 14 residues. Germline V gene data show CDR1 as MNHEY and CDR2 as SMNVEV (reference sequence). CDR3 sequence reads: CATRHQGMNTEAFF. In DNA, the CDR3 is TGTGCCACTCGACACCAGGGGATGAACACTGAAGCTTTCTTT.

J is TRBJ2-2 and V is TRBV19; 11 positions agree with TRBD1. V was pared by 2 bases and J by 10 bases, with 6 bases of the junction left unmatched. This CDR3 comprises 15 residues. Germline V gene lookup returns CDR1 LNHDA and CDR2 SQIVND (reference sequence). The CDR3 bases are TGTGCCAGTAGTATATCAGGGACAGGGGGAGCGGAGCTGTTTTTT. Its translation: CASSISGTGGAELFF.